The 10 T cell receptor beta chains presented below share a single source sample, sequenced in a study of T cells after yellow fever vaccination. TCRdb fed the 5' RACE reads into MiXCR, producing one record per CDR3 protein. The profile shows hundreds of thousands of distinct CDR3 sequences, around 8.6% of them singletons. The material was CD4+ T cells sorted from PBMCs, obtained 5 days after the yellow fever booster vaccination. These receptors all come from a man aged 18 to 30 who received the YFV17D yellow fever vaccine.

This clonotype has more than one count but fewer than ten. V is TRBV20-1 and J is TRBJ2-7; the D is unclear. Germline CDR1 DFQATT, CDR2 SNEGSKA (reference sequence). This CDR3 is built from 13 residues. The V end was cut by 5 bases, the J end by 6 bases, with 17 bases between. The CDR3 reads CSAPARTTTEQYF. The CDR3 DNA reads as TGCAGTGCTCCTGCTAGGACCACGACCGAGCAGTACTTC.

This clonotype was observed a handful of times. This chain connects TRBV11-2 to TRBJ2-5; weak D call: TRBD2 (5 bases). Germline CDR1 and CDR2: SGHAT and FQNNGV. This CDR3 comprises 16 residues. V dropped 7 bases and J dropped 5 bases, with 23 bases sitting between them. Here the CDR3 reads CASTIQPGNRRETQYF. The CDR3 nucleotides read TGTGCCAGCACCATACAACCGGGAAACCGGCGGGAGACCCAGTACTTC.

This clonotype was seen more than once but under ten times. The chain couples TRBV5-1 to TRBJ2-5, with 9 bases fitting TRBD1. The germline gives CDR1 SGHRS, CDR2 YFSETQ. The CDR3 totals 15 residues. With V trimmed by 4 bases and J by 2 bases, 6 bases remained unmatched. The DNA of the CDR3 is TGCGCCAGCAGCGAAAGACAGGGGGATCAAGAGACCCAGTACTTC. It specifies CASSERQGDQETQYF.

The chain uses TRBV10-3 and TRBJ2-7; a weak D match, TRBD1 (5 bases). CDR1 is ENHRY, CDR2 SYGVKD, per germline. The CDR3 spans 13 residues. V was shortened by 0 bases and J by 2 bases, with 5 bases between the two germline ends. DNA for the CDR3: TGTGCCATCAGTGAGTCCAGGGCCTACGAGCAGTACTTC. This gives the protein CAISESRAYEQYF.

The DNA of the CDR3 is TGTGCCACCCGACAGACACTAGCGGGGTGGCTGGATACGCAGTATTTT. Encoded protein: CATRQTLAGWLDTQYF. The chain has TRBV6-2 or TRBV6-3 and TRBJ2-3; 10 nucleotides agree with TRBD2. Germline assignment: CDR1 MNHEY and CDR2 SVGEGT. The CDR3 runs to 16 residues. V shed 10 bases and J 6 bases; nucleotides not matched to a gene: 16.

This clonotype was seen many times. The V and J genes are TRBV7-2 and TRBJ1-2; D is ambiguous. This CDR3 has 14 amino acids. Germline CDR1 and CDR2: SGHTA and FQGNSA. Trimming stripped 2 bases from V and 5 bases from J, with 12 bases between. The CDR3 loop reads CASSLYQKGYGYTF. The CDR3, as DNA: TGTGCCAGCAGCTTATATCAAAAGGGATATGGCTACACCTTC. Full variable domain (outside the CDR3, taken from reference TRBV7-2 and TRBJ1-2): GAGVSQSPSNKVTEKGKDVELRCDPISGHTALYWYRQSLGQGLEFLIYFQGNSAPDKSGLPSDRFSAERTGGSVSTLTIQRTQQEDSAVYLCASSLYQKGYGYTFGSGTRLTVV.

This clonotype was seen a few times. The rearrangement uses TRBV4-1 and TRBJ2-2; tentatively, D is TRBD2 (7 bases). The germline gives CDR1 MGHRA, CDR2 YSYEKL. CDR3 size: 14 residues. The ends were cut back, 3 bases at V and 6 bases at J, with 11 bases in the middle. The CDR3 loop is CASSHLGGPGELFF. The CDR3 DNA reads TGCGCCAGCAGCCACCTCGGGGGGCCCGGGGAGCTGTTTTTT.

This clonotype showed up many times. The V and J genes are TRBV2 and TRBJ2-3; D gene ambiguous. The germline gives CDR1 SNHLY, CDR2 FYNNEI. Trimming removed 0 bases at V and 5 bases at J, with 12 bases between. This CDR3 is built from 15 residues. The CDR3 nucleotides are TGTGCCAGCAGTGAAGCAGGTGACACGGGAGATACGCAGTATTTT. Protein: CASSEAGDTGDTQYF.

There are a few counts of this clonotype. The gene calls are TRBV28 and TRBJ2-7; weak D call: TRBD1 (6 bases). CDR3 length equals 11 residues. In germline, CDR1 is MDHEN, CDR2 SYDVKM. Trimming shortened V by 5 bases and J by 5 bases, and 7 bases separated the two germline ends. The CDR3 loop is CASSNRDEQYV. The DNA for the CDR3 is TGTGCCAGCAGTAACAGGGACGAGCAGTACGTC.

This chain connects TRBV5-1 to TRBJ1-1; D remains unclear. CDR1 is SGHRS, CDR2 YFSETQ, per germline. Deletions cut 2 bases from V and 0 bases from J, with 8 bases between. There are 14 residues in the CDR3. The CDR3 reads CASSLQQMNTEAFF. CDR3 DNA sequence: TGCGCCAGCAGCTTACAACAGATGAACACTGAAGCTTTCTTT.